The 27 T cell receptor beta chains given below trace back to one sample, sequenced in a study of early T cells in non-severe SARS-CoV-2 infection. Each CDR3 protein is one row after TCRdb ran MiXCR on the 5' RACE reads. The sample gives some 60,000 distinct CDR3 sequences, about 9.3% of which show up once; approximately 1.1% is in the top ten. Input material: whole blood. The receptors were sampled from an adult who was a healthcare worker with PCR-confirmed SARS-CoV-2 infection or an uninfected control (not recorded which).

This clonotype was detected ten times or more. The chain is built from TRBV9 and TRBJ2-3; TRBD2 aligns across 7 bases. The germline V gene encodes CDR1 SGDLS and CDR2 YYNGEE. V was pared by 2 bases and J by 2 bases, with 11 bases of the junction left unmatched. The CDR3 consists of 17 residues. CDR3 sequence: CASSVGLGRVLTDTQYF. The CDR3 nucleotides read TGTGCCAGCAGCGTCGGGTTGGGGAGGGTCCTCACAGATACGCAGTATTTT.

This clonotype has only a few counts. The rearrangement links TRBV7-2 to TRBJ1-2; D remains ambiguous. Germline CDR1 reads SGHTA; CDR2 reads FQGNSA. This CDR3 has 13 residues. V was cut by 8 bases and J by 0 bases, with 10 bases left in between. CDR3 nucleotides: TGTGCCAGCCGGCAGAATTCTAACTATGGCTACACCTTC. Its translation: CASRQNSNYGYTF.

The V call is TRBV7-8, the J call TRBJ1-2, with a weak D call TRBD1 (6 bases). CDR1 and CDR2 from the germline V gene are SGHVS and FQNEAQ. The CDR3 contains 15 residues. V was pared by 2 bases and J by 2 bases, with 12 bases between. The CDR3 loop reads CASSLFRDTNYGYTF. The CDR3, as DNA: TGTGCCAGCAGCTTATTCAGGGACACAAACTATGGCTACACCTTC.

This clonotype was seen repeatedly, ten times or more. The chain combines TRBV12-3 or TRBV12-4 with TRBJ2-1, with 12 positions matching TRBD1. Trimming removed 5 bases from V and 7 bases from J; junction bases left unmatched: 3. This CDR3 is 14 amino acids long. The CDR3 region has the DNA TGTGCCAGCAGTCTGGGACAGGGGGCGAATGAGCAGTTCTTC. Translated: CASSLGQGANEQFF.

There are many counts of this clonotype. The chain couples TRBV19 to TRBJ2-6; the match to TRBD1 covers 11 bases. Germline CDR1 LNHDA, CDR2 SQIVND (reference sequence). This CDR3 comprises 17 residues. J was trimmed by 1 base and V by 5 bases; bases with no gene match: 4. The CDR3 reads CASSAGQGASGANVLTF. CDR3 bases: TGTGCCAGTAGTGCTGGACAGGGGGCATCTGGGGCCAACGTCCTGACTTTC.

The chain combines TRBV5-1 with TRBJ1-2; D gene ambiguous. Trimming shortened V by 0 bases and J by 6 bases, and 9 bases separated the two germline ends. Germline CDR1 and CDR2: SGHRS and YFSETQ. CDR3 length: 13 residues. CDR3 protein: CASSLGSTHGYTF. The CDR3, as DNA: TGCGCCAGCAGCTTGGGCAGTACCCATGGCTACACCTTC.

This clonotype was counted only a few times. J is TRBJ2-2 and V is TRBV5-1; TRBD1 matches 7 bases. Trimming at V came to 0 bases and at J to 6 bases, leaving 8 bases not matched to a gene. Per germline, CDR1 SGHRS and CDR2 YFSETQ. The CDR3 runs 16 residues. The CDR3 here is CASSLEGGAGPGELFF. The DNA of the CDR3 is TGCGCCAGCAGCTTGGAAGGGGGCGCCGGGCCCGGGGAGCTGTTTTTT.

The CDR3 loop reads CASSLLGGSQETQYF. The CDR3 DNA is TGTGCCAGCAGCTTGTTGGGAGGCTCCCAAGAGACCCAGTACTTC. The chain has TRBV5-5 and TRBJ2-5; a weak D match, TRBD2 (6 bases). Germline CDR1 is SGHKS and CDR2 is YYEKEE (reference sequence). CDR3 length: 15 residues. V dropped 1 base and J dropped 1 base, with 11 bases sitting between them.

This clonotype was recorded at least ten times. The rearrangement links TRBV5-1 to TRBJ1-3; D unclear. V dropped 2 bases and J dropped 0 bases, with 9 bases sitting between them. Germline assignment: CDR1 SGHRS and CDR2 YFSETQ. The CDR3 has 15 residues. Here the CDR3 reads CASSFAGSSGNTIYF. Here the CDR3 DNA reads TGCGCCAGCAGCTTTGCGGGAAGCTCTGGAAACACCATATATTTT.

This clonotype was recorded a few times. The gene calls are TRBV4-1 and TRBJ2-6; a weak D match, TRBD2 (6 bases). The CDR3 runs 17 residues. The germline V gene has CDR1 MGHRA and CDR2 YSYEKL. V was clipped by 3 bases and J by 4 bases, with 16 bases between them. The chain's CDR3 is CASSHRPGTSGANVLTF. CDR3 bases: TGCGCCAGCAGCCATCGCCCAGGGACTTCGGGGGCCAACGTCCTGACTTTC.

The chain recombines TRBV7-3 with TRBJ2-3; D not certain. The CDR3 contains 12 residues. Trimming shortened V by 3 bases and J by 4 bases, and 5 bases separated the two germline ends. The germline CDR1 and CDR2 sequences are SGHTA and FQGTGA. The CDR3 sequence is CASSFNSDTQYF. As DNA, the CDR3 is TGTGCCAGCAGCTTCAACTCAGATACGCAGTATTTT.

This clonotype appeared a few times. The gene calls are TRBV6-6 and TRBJ1-5, with D unclear. Germline lookup yields CDR1 MNHNY and CDR2 SVGAGI (reference sequence). V gave up 2 bases and J gave up 1 base, with 6 bases separating them. CDR3 length: 14 residues. The CDR3 is CASSYLGSNQPQHF. The CDR3, as DNA: TGTGCCAGCAGTTACCTGGGAAGCAATCAGCCCCAGCATTTT.

This clonotype was seen at least ten times. CDR3 loop: CASSPDVRTDTQYF. The CDR3 region has the DNA TGTGCCAGCAGCCCCGACGTTAGGACAGATACGCAGTATTTT. V usage is TRBV7-3 and J usage is TRBJ2-3, with D uncertain. CDR3 length: 14 residues. Germline lookup yields CDR1 SGHTA and CDR2 FQGTGA. The V end lost 5 bases, the J end lost 3 bases, and 12 bases lay between the germline ends.

In this sample, this clonotype turned up many times. The genes are TRBV20-1 and TRBJ2-3; tentatively, D is TRBD1 (5 bases). Deletions cut 1 base from V and 2 bases from J, with 10 bases between. Germline-derived CDR1 and CDR2 are DFQATT and SNEGSKA (reference sequence). The CDR3 length is 14 residues. Written as DNA, the CDR3 is TGCAGTGCTAGAGTCCCAGGGATCACAGATACGCAGTATTTT. Translating gives CSARVPGITDTQYF.

In this sample, this clonotype turned up many times. The chain is built from TRBV20-1 and TRBJ2-2; possibly TRBD1 or TRBD2 for D (6 bases each). CDR1 and CDR2 from the germline V gene are DFQATT and SNEGSKA (reference sequence). CDR3 length: 15 amino acids. Trimming stripped 4 bases from V and 3 bases from J, with 15 bases between. The CDR3 DNA reads TGCAGTGCTAATGACCTGGGGGGCCACACCGGGGAGCTGTTTTTT. It is translated as CSANDLGGHTGELFF.

Only a few counts were recorded for this clonotype. The chain is built from TRBV7-9 and TRBJ2-5; D gene unclear. The V gene's germline CDR1 is SEHNR and CDR2 FQNEAQ (reference sequence). This CDR3 spans 11 amino acids. Trimming cost V 5 bases and J 6 bases, with 7 bases left between them. CDR3: CASSLRQTQYF. CDR3 DNA sequence: TGTGCCAGCAGCCTTCGGCAGACCCAGTACTTC.

The chain uses TRBV5-8 and TRBJ2-1; D may be TRBD1 (6 bases). V was trimmed by 0 bases and J by 7 bases, leaving 14 bases between them. Germline CDR1 and CDR2: SGHTS and YDEGEE. The CDR3 has 15 amino acids. CDR3 sequence (DNA): TGTGCCAGCAGCTTGGCTAGGACAGAAAATAATGAGCAGTTCTTC. Amino acids: CASSLARTENNEQFF.

This clonotype was counted only a few times. The DNA of the CDR3 is TGTGCCAGCAGTTACCGTGGGTTAGCGGGGCTCGTAAGTGAGCAGTTCTTC. Protein product: CASSYRGLAGLVSEQFF. This chain connects TRBV6-5 to TRBJ2-1; 8 bases align to TRBD2. V lost 2 bases, J lost 9 bases, and 15 bases stayed unmatched. From germline, CDR1 is MNHEY and CDR2 SVGAGI. The CDR3 is 17 residues long.

V and J are TRBV24-1 and TRBJ1-1; D possibly corresponds to TRBD1 (6 bases). The length of the CDR3 is 14 residues. Per the germline V gene, CDR1 is KGHDR and CDR2 is SFDVKD. V gave up 2 bases and J gave up 0 bases, with 6 bases separating them. For the CDR3, the DNA is TGTGCCACCAGTGATTGGACAGTGAACACTGAAGCTTTCTTT. This translates into CATSDWTVNTEAFF.

The chain is built from TRBV12-3 or TRBV12-4 and TRBJ2-3, with D uncertain. CDR3 size: 12 residues. The germline V and J ends were trimmed by 6 bases and 6 bases, with 10 bases remaining between them. The CDR3 DNA reads as TGTGCCAGCAGGTCCCGGGCGGATACGCAGTATTTT. It encodes CASRSRADTQYF.

The chain recombines TRBV11-2 with TRBJ1-1; D is possibly TRBD1 (6 bases). The CDR3 is 14 residues long. CDR1 SGHAT and CDR2 FQNNGV come from the germline V gene. V lost 6 bases to trimming and J lost 0 bases, with 11 bases between them. The CDR3 DNA reads TGTGCCAGCAGTCGTGACAGGTTGAACACTGAAGCTTTCTTT. This sequence encodes CASSRDRLNTEAFF.

This clonotype has a handful of counts. DNA of the CDR3: TGTGCCACCAGTGATTCTCAGCGCCAAGAGACCCAGTACTTC. Its translation: CATSDSQRQETQYF. The chain combines TRBV24-1 with TRBJ2-5; D gene ambiguous. The CDR3 has 14 residues. Germline V gene sequence: CDR1 KGHDR, CDR2 SFDVKD. Trimming took 2 bases from V and 1 from J, leaving 7 bases between them.

This clonotype came up a few times. The V call is TRBV18, the J call TRBJ1-5; tentatively, D is TRBD1 (5 bases). V dropped 0 bases and J dropped 3 bases, with 6 bases sitting between them. The CDR3 has 14 amino acids. Germline values: CDR1 KGHSH, CDR2 LQKENI. The CDR3 coding sequence is TGTGCCAGCTCACCACCGGGGCCCAATCAGCCCCAGCATTTT. Encoded protein: CASSPPGPNQPQHF.

The sample holds a few counts of this clonotype. The rearrangement links TRBV6-6 to TRBJ1-1; tentative D call: TRBD1 (6 bases). Trimming shortened V by 5 bases and J by 0 bases, and 10 bases separated the two germline ends. CDR1 and CDR2 from the germline V gene are MNHNY and SVGAGI (reference sequence). The length of the CDR3 is 14 residues. In DNA, the CDR3 is TGTGCCAGCAGTGCTGGACAGTTGAACACTGAAGCTTTCTTT. It encodes CASSAGQLNTEAFF.

This clonotype has only a few counts. The chain recombines TRBV19 with TRBJ2-2, with D unclear. The CDR3 spans 14 residues. Trimming left V 3 bases short and J 5 bases short, with 10 bases between. CDR1 is LNHDA and CDR2 is SQIVND in the germline V gene (reference sequence). The DNA of the CDR3 is TGTGCCAGTAGTATTAGGGTGGAAACCGGGGAGCTGTTTTTT. Translation gives CASSIRVETGELFF.

CDR3 sequence: CASSLGTFYEQYV. The DNA of the CDR3 is TGTGCCAGCAGCTTAGGGACATTCTACGAGCAGTACGTC. This rearrangement joins TRBV7-9 to TRBJ2-7; TRBD1 might be the D (5 bases). Trimming pared 1 base from V and 3 bases from J, leaving 7 bases between. CDR1 and CDR2 from the germline V gene are SEHNR and FQNEAQ (reference sequence). The CDR3 is 13 residues long.

The J gene is TRBJ2-3, the V gene TRBV11-2, with D unresolved. The germline V gene has CDR1 SGHAT and CDR2 FQNNGV. This CDR3 contains 11 residues. Trimming removed 3 bases at V and 5 bases at J, with 3 bases between. CDR3 bases: TGTGCCAGCAGCTTCGTAGATACGCAGTATTTT. Protein: CASSFVDTQYF.